The entry below gives a single TCR beta chain sequence along with its context. This CDR3 is 14 amino acids long. Trimming shortened V by 2 bases and J by 1 base, and 8 bases separated the two germline ends. Per germline, CDR1 GTSNPN and CDR2 SVGIG (reference sequence). The entry originates in a study of CD8+ T cells in alopecia areata. About the research overall: Twice daily, treated patients received 5 to 10 mg of oral tofacitinib. The drug, tofacitinib, lasted 6 to 18 months, followed by 6 months off drug.

Peripheral blood samples and lesional scalp punch biopsies were obtained from alopecia areata patients. The sorting of PBMCs gave CD4+ and CD8+ T cells. Extraction of RNA preceded its reverse transcription into cDNA, which served as the sequencing template. The method was immunoSEQ multiplex PCR; TCRdb's version includes in-frame clones alone and lacks a portion of them. Of 150,000 or so clones listed, roughly 50% are singletons. This TCR came from a human donor with alopecia areata. J is TRBJ2-2 and V is TRBV30; D may match TRBD1 or TRBD2 (5 bases each). The sequencing input was CD4+ T cells sorted from blood. CDR3 bases: TGTGCCTGGAGTCGGGGACGGAACACCGGGGAGCTGTTTTTT. It codes for CAWSRGRNTGELFF.